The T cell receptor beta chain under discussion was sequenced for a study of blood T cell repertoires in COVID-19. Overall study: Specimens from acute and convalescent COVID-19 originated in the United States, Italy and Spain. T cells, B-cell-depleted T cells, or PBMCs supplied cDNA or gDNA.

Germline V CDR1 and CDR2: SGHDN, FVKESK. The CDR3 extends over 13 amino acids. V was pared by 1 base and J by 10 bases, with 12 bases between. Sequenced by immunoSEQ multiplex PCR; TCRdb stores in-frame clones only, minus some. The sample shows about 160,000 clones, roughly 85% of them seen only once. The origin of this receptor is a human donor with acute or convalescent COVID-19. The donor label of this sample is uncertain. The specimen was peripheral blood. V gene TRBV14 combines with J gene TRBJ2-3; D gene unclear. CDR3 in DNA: TGTGCCAGCAGCCAAGCTCGCCAGAATGCGCAGTATTTT. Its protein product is CASSQARQNAQYF.